This T cell receptor (beta chain) was captured in a study of blood T cell repertoires in COVID-19. Study as a whole: Sources were T cells, B-cell-depleted T cells, or PBMCs; the material itself was cDNA or gDNA.

Using immunoSEQ multiplex PCR, the repertoire was profiled, and TCRdb retains in-frame clones only, with some absent. The data hold about 250,000 clones, with 70% to 90% observed a single time. The CDR3 length is 15 residues. V was shortened by 8 bases and J by 9 bases, with 25 bases between the two germline ends. Germline CDR1 is MDHEN and CDR2 is SYDVKM. Sequencing was performed on peripheral blood. The chain is built from TRBV28 and TRBJ1-1; the D gene is possibly TRBD1 (6 bases). This sequence originates from a man at least 80 years old with acute or convalescent COVID-19. The CDR3 DNA reads TGTGCCAGCGTCAGTTTGGCAGGGGTGAGGAAGAAAGCTTTCTTT. This gives the protein CASVSLAGVRKKAFF.